This T cell receptor (beta chain) was obtained from a study of human T cells and chemical hapten exposure. TCRdb re-analysed the RACE reads in MiXCR, keeping a single row per CDR3 protein. Of more than 250,000 distinct CDR3 sequences listed, roughly 8.9% are singletons. This clonotype was seen a few times. Its antigen is unidentified. CDR1 SGHVS and CDR2 FQNEAQ come from the germline V gene. This CDR3 is built from 16 residues. Trimming removed 3 bases from V and 3 bases from J, with 17 bases in between. Time point meaning: pre-sensitization, week 0. The treatment: therapeutic diphenylcyclopropenone sensitization with weekly scalp DPC. Study outcomes and limitations: Expanded TCRs showed more large CDR3 clusters than pre-sensitization or healthy control sets.

The source material was whole blood, sampled in connection with sensitization to the hapten diphenylcyclopropenone (DPC). V and J are TRBV7-8 and TRBJ1-1; D might be TRBD1 (5 bases). This TCR was recovered from a woman between 35 and 50 years old with alopecia areata. Some clones in this sample may be carry-over from other donors' samples. The CDR3 reads CASSFPPRGRDTEAFF. The CDR3 DNA reads as TGTGCCAGCAGCTTCCCTCCACGGGGGAGAGACACTGAAGCTTTCTTT.